Listed below are T cell receptor beta chains from one sample, sequenced in a study of beta chain features in type 1 diabetes. Profiled with immunoSEQ multiplex PCR; TCRdb holds only in-frame clones, not every one. This sample has about 140,000 clones, with roughly 10% found just once. Sequenced sample: central memory CD4+ T cells from blood. These receptors came from a woman between 40 and 55 years old in good health. The conserved cysteine and the conserved F or W are not part of the CDR3 here. Fields, in order: J gene, V gene, CDR3 protein.

TRBJ2-1	TRBV11-2	ASSLLSVRSEQF
TRBJ1-1	TRBV7-9	ASSLAGGGTEAF
TRBJ2-2	TRBV7-8	ATKRLAGGPGTGELF
TRBJ2-3	TRBV11-2	ASSQAGGPDTQY
TRBJ2-2	TRBV5-6	ASSLQAFLTGELF
TRBJ2-3	TRBV6-5	ASSYGAGGPGDTQY
TRBJ1-2	TRBV18	ASSPDAEANYGYT
TRBJ1-2	TRBV5-1	ASSSTDYGYT
TRBJ2-2	TRBV4-3	ASSLDRAYTGELF
TRBJ1-4	TRBV4-3	ASSQDRQGTNEKLF
TRBJ1-5	TRBV19	ASSNFRDQPQH
TRBJ2-7	TRBV5-4	ASSRDRSGEQY
TRBJ1-2	TRBV5-1	ASSLGQTYGYT
TRBJ2-3	TRBV5-6	ASSLSSDTQY
TRBJ1-2	TRBV5-1	ASSPKRGGYGYT
TRBJ1-4	TRBV7-2	ASSPRTGYHEKLF
TRBJ2-7	TRBV6-1	ASREDSTYEQY
TRBJ1-1	TRBV28	ASARRTAF
TRBJ2-3	TRBV9	ASSVSHSGARDTQY
TRBJ2-2	TRBV19	ASRRQGNTGELF
TRBJ1-1	TRBV19	AKTGRTEAF
TRBJ2-5	TRBV11-2	ASSQGSSFRETQY
TRBJ2-3	TRBV7-2	ASSPGGTGTDTQY
TRBJ1-2	TRBV6-1	ASSEARARVANYGYT
TRBJ2-6	TRBV9	ASSTQGAGANVLT
TRBJ1-5	TRBV7-2	ASSPDAAGDKPQH
TRBJ2-1	TRBV7-9	ASSLSLAGEQF
TRBJ2-2	TRBV9	ASSLMGPGELF
TRBJ2-3	TRBV7-2	ASSSDTVDTQY
TRBJ2-1	TRBV11-2	ASQDRGLYNEQF
TRBJ2-5	TRBV5-4	ASSGVARETQY